This T cell receptor (beta chain) appears in the sequencing data of a study of T cells in tumors after PD-1 blockade (dated by TCRdb to about 2019). Turning to the overall study: Exclusion criteria were prior checkpoint blockade, use of systemic immunosuppressants, or recent radiotherapy or other anti-cancer therapy within 4 weeks. Patients were treated with either pembrolizumab 200 mg every 3 weeks or cemiplimab 350 mg every 2 weeks. While on anti-PD-1 treatment, some of the patients also continued taking daily vismodegib 150 mg. An average of around 120,000 TCR templates (range roughly 24,000-290,000) and around 36,000 unique clonotypes was obtained for peripheral blood samples. Paired single-cell RNA and TCR sequencing was done in the study on site-matched tumors from patients with BCC or SCC, both before and after anti-PD-1 therapy. To compare blood and tumor clonotypes, bulk TCR sequencing was performed on some 10 peripheral blood samples from a few patients. RECIST version 1.1 was used to evaluate clinical response.

Deep TCRbeta sequencing was performed with the immunoSEQ platform. The original methods were these. Only productive rearrangements were exported from the immunoSEQ Analyzer for downstream analysis. T cell phenotypes were assigned to bulk TCRbeta clonotypes by matching the clonotypes to single-cell RNA+TCR-seq clones that had the same TCRbeta sequence. Clone enrichment in tumor was calculated as tumor frequency divided by PBMC frequency from bulk TCR sequencing. TCRs were sorted with GLIPH into specificity groups, meaning clusters of distinct TCRs that share CDR3 motifs and likely recognize common antigens. Held by TCRdb, this immuneACCESS table contains in-frame sequences only and omits some clones. Under half of the omission traces to an unresolved V gene where checked; the cause of the rest is unknown. V and J calls and clone size are those listed in that table; D and trimming were worked out from the DNA. The sample includes 15,000 to 20,000 clones, with over 70% observed a single time. The top ten clones comprise roughly 25% of the sample.

Summary of the overall study and its limitations: Approximately 41% of TCR clonotypes from the tumor were detected in blood, and certain novel exhausted tumor clones were present in blood collected before treatment, which suggests recruitment from the periphery. Where the novel T cell clones came from was not identified, and possible sources could include lymphoid organs or rare unexpanded clones inside the tumor or in the tumor periphery.

V loses 7 bases, J loses 8 bases, and the germline ends lie 16 bases apart. The CDR3 goes from the cysteine to the phenylalanine over 13 residues. Only CDR3 DNA remains: 39 bases, in frame from the first base. For bulk TCRbeta sequencing, genomic DNA was extracted from tumor biopsies or peripheral blood, and input amounts ranged from about 616 ng to 6,500 ng. All patients had histologically proven advanced or metastatic basal or squamous cell carcinoma and were poor candidates for surgical resection. The basal cell carcinoma cohort comprised more than 10 patients, of whom several had bulk tumor TCR sequencing. About this clone: Its target antigen remains unknown. No qualities accompany the bases; no much larger clone lies one base away.

Here the chain combines TRBV12-3 or TRBV12-4 and TRBJ2-3; the D gene cannot be resolved beyond TRBD1 or TRBD2, each matching 5 bases. The material sequenced was PBMCs, taken after anti-PD-1 therapy. The receptor was derived from a human donor with advanced basal cell or squamous cell carcinoma (not recorded which). For the CDR3, the sequence is CASMGRGAGTQYF. The sequenced DNA is TGTGCCAGCATGGGACGGGGTGCAGGTACGCAGTATTTT.